This T cell receptor (beta chain) was obtained from a study of blood T cell repertoires in COVID-19. Profiling relied on immunoSEQ multiplex PCR, and the TCRdb table lists in-frame clones only, not all of them. The sample holds fewer than 60,000 clones; about 90% are singletons and the top ten take around 9.1%. The sequence was obtained from a human donor with acute or convalescent COVID-19. The donor label of this sample is uncertain. Sequencing was carried out using peripheral blood.

CDR3 sequence (DNA): TGTGCCAGCAGTCCCGTCTCAACTAGCACAGATACGCAGTATTTT. It translates to CASSPVSTSTDTQYF. This chain uses TRBV7-9 with TRBJ2-3; no definite D call. Per germline, CDR1 SEHNR and CDR2 FQNEAQ (reference sequence). V was shortened by 6 bases and J by 0 bases, with 13 bases between the two germline ends. The CDR3 consists of 15 residues. Together with reference TRBV7-9 and TRBJ2-3, the CDR3 gives the full variable domain: DTGVSQNPRHKITKRGQNVTFRCDPISEHNRLYWYRQTLGQGPEFLTYFQNEAQLEKSRLLSDRFSAERPKGSFSTLEIQRTEQGDSAMYLCASSPVSTSTDTQYFGPGTRLTVL.